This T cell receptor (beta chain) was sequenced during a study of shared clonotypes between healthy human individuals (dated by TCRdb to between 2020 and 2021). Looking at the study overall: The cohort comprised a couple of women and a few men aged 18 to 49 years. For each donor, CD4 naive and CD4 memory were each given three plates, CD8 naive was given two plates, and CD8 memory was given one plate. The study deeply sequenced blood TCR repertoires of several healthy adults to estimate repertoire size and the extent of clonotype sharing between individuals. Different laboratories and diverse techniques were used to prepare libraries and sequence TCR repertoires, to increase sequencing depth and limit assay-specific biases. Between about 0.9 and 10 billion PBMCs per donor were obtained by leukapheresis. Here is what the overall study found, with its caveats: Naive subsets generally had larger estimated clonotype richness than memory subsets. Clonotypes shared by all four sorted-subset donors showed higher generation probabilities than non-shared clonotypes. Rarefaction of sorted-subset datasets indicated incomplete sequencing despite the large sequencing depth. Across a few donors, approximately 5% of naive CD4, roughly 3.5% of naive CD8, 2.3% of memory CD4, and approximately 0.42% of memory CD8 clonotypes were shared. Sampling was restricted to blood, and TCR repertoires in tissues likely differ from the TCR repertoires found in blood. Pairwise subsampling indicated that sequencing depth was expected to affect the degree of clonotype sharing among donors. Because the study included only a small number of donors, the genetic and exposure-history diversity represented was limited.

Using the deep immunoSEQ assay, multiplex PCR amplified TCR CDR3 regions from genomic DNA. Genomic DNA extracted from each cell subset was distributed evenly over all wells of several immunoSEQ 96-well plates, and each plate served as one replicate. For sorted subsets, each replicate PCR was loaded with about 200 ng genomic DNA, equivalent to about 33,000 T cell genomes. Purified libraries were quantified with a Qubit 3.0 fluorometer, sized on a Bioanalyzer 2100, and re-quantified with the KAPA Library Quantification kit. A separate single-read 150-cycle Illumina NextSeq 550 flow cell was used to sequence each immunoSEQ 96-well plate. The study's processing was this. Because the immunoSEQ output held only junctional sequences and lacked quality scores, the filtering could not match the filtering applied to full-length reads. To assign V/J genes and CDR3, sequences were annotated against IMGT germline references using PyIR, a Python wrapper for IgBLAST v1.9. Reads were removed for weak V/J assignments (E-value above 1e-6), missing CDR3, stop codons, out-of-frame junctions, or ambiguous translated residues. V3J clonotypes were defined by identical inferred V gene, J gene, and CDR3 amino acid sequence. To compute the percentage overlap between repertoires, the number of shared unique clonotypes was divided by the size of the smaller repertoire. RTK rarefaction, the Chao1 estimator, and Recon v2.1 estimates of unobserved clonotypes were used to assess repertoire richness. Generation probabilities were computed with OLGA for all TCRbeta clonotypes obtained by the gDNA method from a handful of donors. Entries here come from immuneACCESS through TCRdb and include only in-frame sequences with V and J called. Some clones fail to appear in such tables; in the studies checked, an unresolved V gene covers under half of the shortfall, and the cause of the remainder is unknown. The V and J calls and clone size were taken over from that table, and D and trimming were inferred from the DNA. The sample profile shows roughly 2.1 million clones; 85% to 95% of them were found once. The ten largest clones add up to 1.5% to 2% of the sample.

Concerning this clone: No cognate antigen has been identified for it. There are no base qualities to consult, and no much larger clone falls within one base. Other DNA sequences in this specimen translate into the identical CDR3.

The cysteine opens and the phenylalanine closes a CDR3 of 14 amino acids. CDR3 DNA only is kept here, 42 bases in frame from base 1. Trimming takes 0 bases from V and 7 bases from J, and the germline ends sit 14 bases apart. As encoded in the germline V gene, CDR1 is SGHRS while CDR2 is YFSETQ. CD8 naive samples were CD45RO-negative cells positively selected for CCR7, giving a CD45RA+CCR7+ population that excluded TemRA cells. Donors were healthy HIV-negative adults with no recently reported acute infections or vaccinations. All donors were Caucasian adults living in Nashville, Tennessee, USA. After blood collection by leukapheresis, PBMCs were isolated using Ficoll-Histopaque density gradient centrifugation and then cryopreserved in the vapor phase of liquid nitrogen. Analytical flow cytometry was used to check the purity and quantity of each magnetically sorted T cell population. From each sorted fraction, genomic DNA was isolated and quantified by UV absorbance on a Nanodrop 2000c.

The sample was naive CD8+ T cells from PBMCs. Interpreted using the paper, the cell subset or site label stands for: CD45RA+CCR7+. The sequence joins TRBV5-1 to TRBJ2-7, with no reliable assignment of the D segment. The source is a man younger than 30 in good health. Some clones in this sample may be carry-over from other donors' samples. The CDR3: CASSLGREGFEQYF. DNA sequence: TGCGCCAGCAGCTTGGGAAGGGAAGGCTTTGAGCAGTACTTC.